This TCR beta chain stems from a study of blood T cell repertoires in COVID-19 (dated by TCRdb to the early 2020s). Study-level background: The collaborator samples originated in the United States, Italy and Spain and spanned the acute and convalescent phases of COVID-19. The prospective study material was composed of cDNA or gDNA derived from T cells, B-cell-depleted T cells, or PBMCs. The dataset comprised deeply sampled blood TCRbeta repertoires from subjects exposed to, actively infected with, or recovered from COVID-19. The repertoires were released in a freely available public database intended as a resource for research on the immune response to SARS-CoV-2. The samples were drawn from two sources: the first 160 participants of the ongoing ImmuneRACE study, and some 1,300 subjects contributed by 6 global collaborators. Sample metadata almost always included a de-identified subject ID, COVID-19 status, age in years and sex. Where available, HLA class I and class II types were obtained from metadata supplied by the sample provider rather than from assay-based typing.

The collaborating institutions used their own protocols to collect whole blood in K2EDTA tubes. For TCRbeta analysis, collaborators shipped samples as frozen whole blood, isolated PBMCs, or DNA extracted from either of those sample types. TCRbeta CDR3 regions were amplified from genomic DNA by means of the immunoSEQ Assay, a bias-controlled multiplex PCR. In the paper's pipeline: Nucleated cell counts per sample were estimated from amplification of reference gene primers within the assay. Sequence reads were collapsed and filtered to measure the absolute abundance of every unique TCRbeta CDR3 rearrangement. For each sample, productive Simpson clonality was calculated as the square root of Simpson's diversity index across productive rearrangements. The immuneACCESS repertoire file appears here via TCRdb, limited to in-frame rearrangements. These files lack a portion of the clones; in checked studies, under half of the deficit traces to unresolved V genes, and the cause of the others is not known. The DNA gave D and trimming, while V, J and clone size come from that table. The sample table records approximately 150,000 clones; 80% to 85% of these occur just once. The top ten constitute roughly 11% of the sample.

On this clone: The clone's antigen remains unknown. Base qualities are not recorded, but no much larger clone differs from it by a single base.

Results the study describes overall, beyond this receptor: Clinical and demographic metadata were provided uncurated, with the amount varying by source and participant.

V gives up 6 bases and J gives up 6 bases, and the segment between their germline ends measures 16 bases. Sequences SGHVS (CDR1) and FQNEAQ (CDR2) are obtained from the germline V gene. The CDR3, cysteine through phenylalanine, is 14 amino acids long. Here the CDR3 DNA is all that survives: 42 bases in frame from base 1. Recombination joined TRBV7-8 with TRBJ2-3; TRBD2 could be the D gene, as 6 bases match. The receptor was derived from a man aged 70-80 years with active or convalescent COVID-19. The specimen was peripheral blood. The DNA sequence is given as TGTGCCAGCAGTTACGGGAGTAGGTGGGATACGCAGTATTTT. This yields the protein CASSYGSRWDTQYF.